The rows below give T cell receptor beta chains drawn from one sample of a study of shared clonotypes between healthy human individuals. Repertoires were generated with immunoSEQ multiplex PCR, while TCRdb's copy carries only in-frame clones and drops some. The top ten hold around 0.35% of the sample, which has under 2.5 million clones, just under 95% seen once. Input material: naive CD4+ T cells from PBMCs. The source is a young man in good health. Some clones in this sample may be carry-over from other donors' samples. Each CDR3 is given with its conserved first and last residue.

V: TRBV2; J: TRBJ2-3; CDR3: CATKEGDWADTQYF
V: TRBV10-3; J: TRBJ1-2; CDR3: CAISAGHDSYTF
V: TRBV7-5; J: TRBJ1-5; CDR3: CAPHRDTRPLSGNQPQHF
V: TRBV6-1; J: TRBJ1-3; CDR3: CASSEAWTAGNTIYF
V: TRBV7-9; J: TRBJ1-5; CDR3: CASSQTGLNQPQHF
V: TRBV5-1; J: TRBJ2-4; CDR3: CASSLVQGENIQYF
V: TRBV5-1; J: TRBJ2-5; CDR3: CASSLGREETQYF
V: TRBV16; J: TRBJ1-1; CDR3: CASSQSIAEAFF
V: TRBV6-5; J: TRBJ2-3; CDR3: CASSLAGGPDTQYF
V: TRBV6-8; J: TRBJ1-5; CDR3: CASSYLVRGQGTRGDQPQHF
V: TRBV9; J: TRBJ2-2; CDR3: CASSGRLDSRGAGELFF
V: TRBV15; J: TRBJ1-2; CDR3: CATSRSRTGNYGYTF
V: TRBV5-1; J: TRBJ2-7; CDR3: CASSLGAGDYEQYF
V: TRBV19; J: TRBJ1-2; CDR3: CASTPRGEGYTF
V: TRBV6-5; J: TRBJ1-2; CDR3: CASSSKREHPYGYTF
V: TRBV6-6; J: TRBJ2-5; CDR3: CASSFRGLQETQYF
V: TRBV5-1; J: TRBJ2-1; CDR3: CASSRGTSGSYNEQFF
V: TRBV6-5; J: TRBJ2-7; CDR3: CASSSPGPLYEQYF
V: TRBV5-8; J: TRBJ1-5; CDR3: CASSSRWSNQPQHF
V: TRBV9; J: TRBJ2-2; CDR3: CASSVVSWGQRNTGELFF
V: TRBV10-1; J: TRBJ1-1; CDR3: CASSTTGLNTEAFF
V: TRBV5-1; J: TRBJ1-5; CDR3: CASSPGDSNQPQHF
V: TRBV7-9; J: TRBJ2-5; CDR3: CASSPAMTGGAEETQYF
V: TRBV15; J: TRBJ1-5; CDR3: CATSRDRTKGFYSNQPQHF
V: TRBV5-1; J: TRBJ2-1; CDR3: CASSPEGLPFYNEQFF
V: TRBV7-2; J: TRBJ1-3; CDR3: CASSPGTGAGNTIYF
V: TRBV18; J: TRBJ2-2; CDR3: CASSPRELNTGELFF
V: TRBV27; J: TRBJ2-7; CDR3: CASSLSPSRSYEQYF
V: TRBV7-9; J: TRBJ1-4; CDR3: CASSYQGPANEKLFF
V: TRBV5-1; J: TRBJ2-1; CDR3: CASSLGSDDNEQFF
V: TRBV18; J: TRBJ2-5; CDR3: CASSRGGDETQYF
V: TRBV11-2; J: TRBJ2-3; CDR3: CASSLAGTDTQYF
V: TRBV9; J: TRBJ1-3; CDR3: CASSVGLIGAAGNTIYF
V: TRBV18; J: TRBJ2-5; CDR3: CASSPFSGGLQETQYF
V: TRBV9; J: TRBJ2-1; CDR3: CASSVATVHNEQFF
V: TRBV7-2; J: TRBJ1-6; CDR3: CASSISGARSLHF
V: TRBV21-1; J: TRBJ1-2; CDR3: CASSVDRGRDYGYTF
V: TRBV15; J: TRBJ1-2; CDR3: CATSRDLGWVNGYTF
V: TRBV28; J: TRBJ1-1; CDR3: CASSLGQVINTEAFF
V: TRBV28; J: TRBJ1-3; CDR3: CASSLNRGGNTIYF
V: TRBV18; J: TRBJ2-3; CDR3: CASSPDSPTDTQYF
V: TRBV10-3; J: TRBJ2-3; CDR3: CAISESGTVRDTQYF
V: TRBV4-2; J: TRBJ1-5; CDR3: CASSQVGGRGNQPQHF
V: TRBV7-8; J: TRBJ1-1; CDR3: CASSLARGVSSMNTEAFF
V: TRBV10-3; J: TRBJ1-1; CDR3: CAISSRGNTEAFF
V: TRBV18; J: TRBJ2-3; CDR3: CASSGLAADTQYF
V: TRBV5-4; J: TRBJ1-2; CDR3: CASSLGLGQGKDYGYTF
V: TRBV2; J: TRBJ2-1; CDR3: CASSSQVEQFF
V: TRBV9; J: TRBJ1-4; CDR3: CASSVGAGGTTNEKLFF
V: TRBV5-6; J: TRBJ1-3; CDR3: CASSSSGGRLTIYF